Here is one TCR beta chain with its context. Its antigen is as yet unknown. This entry comes from a study of T-cell memory formation after mild COVID-19. Regarding the study as a whole: Among contracting clones, CD4+ were mainly CM/EM and CD8+ enriched in EMRA. The second-wave clones peaking on day 37 were not confirmed as SARS-CoV-2-specific.

CDR1 is LGHNA and CDR2 is YSLEER in the germline V gene. V was clipped by 4 bases and J by 0 bases; unmatched bases: 9. This CDR3 contains 19 residues. From 5'RACE with constant-segment primers came TCR alpha and TCR beta cDNA libraries that carried sample barcodes and UMIs. MiXCR was run by TCRdb on the 5' RACE reads, yielding one entry per CDR3 protein. The sample has more than 80,000 distinct CDR3 sequences, 12% seen once. The V gene is TRBV4-3, the J gene TRBJ2-6, with TRBD2 matching over 10 bases. The sample comprised PBMCs or a T cell subset sorted from them (not recorded which). The source of this sequence is an adult woman who had mild COVID-19 (a few samples of this study predate the infection). Cell type and time point are not known. Here the CDR3 reads CASSPLAGVLSSGANVLTF. The DNA for the CDR3 is TGCGCCAGCAGCCCCCTAGCGGGAGTCTTAAGCTCTGGGGCCAACGTCCTGACTTTC.